A selection of T cell receptor beta chains follows, all from one sample in a study of blood T cell repertoires in COVID-19. Assay used: immunoSEQ multiplex PCR; TCRdb lists only in-frame clones, some missing. Of over 40,000 clones listed, around 83% are singletons. Sequenced material: peripheral blood. The source of these receptors is a man aged 80 or over with active COVID-19. Both conserved end residues are trimmed from each CDR3. Each record gives: V gene, J gene, clone size, CDR3 protein. The size field is filled for only some rows; it gives once, few, many or a size class.

TRBV7-9,TRBJ2-1,medium-sized,ASSYGQGDGDEQF
TRBV19,TRBJ2-5,.,ASSKAGGIGETQY
TRBV5-1,TRBJ2-5,.,ASSVTGGAPQETQY
TRBV6-1,TRBJ1-1,.,ASSEGGTSSF
TRBV11-2,TRBJ1-5,.,ASSLEQNQPQH
TRBV7-3,TRBJ1-5,.,ASSSPLPRPDRADSNQPQH
TRBV27,TRBJ2-1,.,ASSAGTSGRSRNEQF
TRBV4-3,TRBJ1-5,.,ASSQVQRDQPQH
TRBV9,TRBJ2-1,.,ASSYGTSDPYNEQF
TRBV10-2,TRBJ2-7,.,ASSAWDRASEQY
TRBV5-4,TRBJ2-5,.,ASSSRLAQQETQY
TRBV2,TRBJ2-3,.,ASSGGAGLAGFADTQY
TRBV2,TRBJ2-6,few,ASRVAGGANVLT
TRBV10-3,TRBJ2-3,.,AISEAPGLLAGVSTDTQY
TRBV4-1,TRBJ2-1,.,ASSQDPAGGPDNEQF
TRBV9,TRBJ1-2,.,ASARQGAGNYGYT
TRBV9,TRBJ2-1,.,ASSVGGLAGAGEQF
TRBV28,TRBJ1-4,once,ASSPAGQGFEKLF
TRBV27,TRBJ2-5,.,ASSLVGRETQY
TRBV27,TRBJ2-7,.,ASSFRSFGDRGGGRVREQY
TRBV5-5,TRBJ2-1,.,ASSLAGEQF